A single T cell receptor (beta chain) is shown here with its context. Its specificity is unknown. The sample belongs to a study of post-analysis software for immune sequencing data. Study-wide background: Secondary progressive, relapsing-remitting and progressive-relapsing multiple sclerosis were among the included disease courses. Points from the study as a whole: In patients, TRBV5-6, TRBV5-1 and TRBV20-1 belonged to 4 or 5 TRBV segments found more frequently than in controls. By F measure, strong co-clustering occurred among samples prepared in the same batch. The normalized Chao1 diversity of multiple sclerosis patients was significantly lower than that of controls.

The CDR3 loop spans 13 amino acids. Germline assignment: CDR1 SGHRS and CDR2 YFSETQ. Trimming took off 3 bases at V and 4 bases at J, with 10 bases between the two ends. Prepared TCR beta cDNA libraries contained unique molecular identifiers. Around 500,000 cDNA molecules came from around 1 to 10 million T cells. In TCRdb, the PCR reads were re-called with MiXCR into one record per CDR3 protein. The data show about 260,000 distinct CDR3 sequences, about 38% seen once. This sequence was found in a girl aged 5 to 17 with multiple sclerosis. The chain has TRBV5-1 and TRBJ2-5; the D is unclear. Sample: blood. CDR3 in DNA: TGCGCCAGCAGCTCGTTTTTAGGAGAGACCCAGTACTTC. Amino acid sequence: CASSSFLGETQYF.